Listed here are 23 T cell receptor beta chains from one sample, sequenced in a study of shared clonotypes between healthy human individuals. Measured with immunoSEQ multiplex PCR; TCRdb has only the in-frame clones, and not every one. The sample consists of about 530,000 clones, about 96% of them appearing once. The sequenced material came from naive CD4+ T cells sorted from blood. Stated subset: CD45RA+ positively selected. These receptors originate from a woman in her thirties in good health.

The V and J genes are TRBV5-6 and TRBJ2-3, with 7 bases that match TRBD1. The CDR3 has 14 residues. V shed 6 bases, J shed 4 bases, and the junction held 8 bases outside the gene matches. The V gene's germline CDR1 is SGHDT and CDR2 YYEEEE. The CDR3 spells CASNFPQGADTQYF. The CDR3 DNA follows: TGTGCCAGCAATTTTCCCCAGGGGGCAGATACGCAGTATTTT. Combining the CDR3 with reference TRBV5-6 and TRBJ2-3 gives the whole variable domain DAGVTQSPTHLIKTRGQQVTLRCSPKSGHDTVSWYQQALGQGPQFIFQYYEEEERQRGNFPDRFSGHQFPNYSSELNVNALLLGDSALYLCASNFPQGADTQYFGPGTRLTVL.

The chain couples TRBV2 to TRBJ2-5, with D possibly TRBD2 on 6 matching bases. The germline V gene encodes CDR1 SNHLY and CDR2 FYNNEI. V was pared by 6 bases and J by 4 bases, with 12 bases between. The CDR3 has 13 amino acids. For the CDR3, the DNA is TGTGCCAGCAGAGACGGGGGTGTAGAGACCCAGTACTTC. Its protein product is CASRDGGVETQYF.

This chain joins TRBV2 and TRBJ2-1; 10 bases agree with TRBD2. Trimming cost V 5 bases and J 9 bases; bases outside gene matches: 10. This CDR3 contains 15 residues. The germline V gene has CDR1 SNHLY and CDR2 FYNNEI. The DNA of the CDR3 is TGTGCCAGCAGTCCCCTAGCGGGAGATCGTAGTGAGCAGTTCTTC. As protein: CASSPLAGDRSEQFF.

The chain employs TRBV28 and TRBJ2-7; 9 bases are a match to TRBD1. The CDR3 spans 14 residues. V dropped 10 bases and J dropped 6; count of bases not matched to a gene: 13. CDR1 MDHEN and CDR2 SYDVKM come from the germline V gene. The CDR3 region has the DNA TGTGCCACCTTTGGCCGGGACAGGGTTTTCGAGCAGTACTTC. Its translation: CATFGRDRVFEQYF.

Only one count was recorded for this clone. J is TRBJ2-1 and V is TRBV5-6; the match to TRBD2 covers 10 bases. The V and J ends lost 4 bases and 4 bases, in that order; junction bases with no gene match: 5. Germline V CDR1 and CDR2: SGHDT, YYEEEE. The CDR3 loop spans 15 amino acids. Written as DNA, the CDR3 is TGTGCCAGCAGCCGCGGACTAGCGGAGTACAATGAGCAGTTCTTC. It translates to CASSRGLAEYNEQFF.

The chain joins TRBV19 to TRBJ1-1, with TRBD1 as a possible D gene (6 bases). CDR1 and CDR2 from the germline V gene are LNHDA and SQIVND (reference sequence). V lost 6 bases, J lost 8 bases, and 13 bases lay in between. The CDR3 length is 12 residues. Here the CDR3 DNA reads TGTGCCAGTAGGCACCGGGACAAAGAAGCTTTCTTT. This encodes CASRHRDKEAFF.

This chain joins TRBV7-8 and TRBJ2-7; D gene uncertain. Germline loops: CDR1 SGHVS, CDR2 FQNEAQ. The CDR3 runs 13 residues. Deletions cut 3 bases from V and 9 bases from J, with 15 bases between. In DNA, the CDR3 is TGTGCCAGCAGCTTCGGCAGCTCTCTAGGGCAGTACTTC. It encodes CASSFGSSLGQYF.

The genes are TRBV5-1 and TRBJ1-1; no definite D call. Looked up from germline, CDR1 is SGHRS and CDR2 is YFSETQ. V was pared by 6 bases and J by 0 bases, with 12 bases between. The CDR3 sequence is 14 residues long. The CDR3 loop reads CASKLNTMNTEAFF. The DNA for the CDR3 is TGCGCCAGCAAATTGAACACCATGAACACTGAAGCTTTCTTT.

The chain employs TRBV29-1 and TRBJ2-5, with unresolved D. The CDR3 loop spans 13 amino acids. The V gene's germline CDR1 is SQVTM and CDR2 ANQGSEA. The ends were cut back, 4 bases at V and 2 bases at J, with 11 bases in the middle. In nucleotides, the CDR3 is TGCAGCGTTGCACCCAGGCTACAAGAGACCCAGTACTTC. It encodes CSVAPRLQETQYF.

The sample holds a few counts of this clone. The gene calls are TRBV18 and TRBJ2-2; perhaps TRBD2 as D (5 bases). Looked up from germline, CDR1 is KGHSH and CDR2 is LQKENI. V gave up 3 bases and J gave up 6 bases, with 14 bases separating them. The CDR3 length is 15 residues. The CDR3, as DNA: TGTGCCAGCTCACCCCGACCCGGGGAAGCCGGGGAGCTGTTTTTT. Its translation is CASSPRPGEAGELFF.

The chain is built from TRBV9 and TRBJ2-6, with D unclear. Germline values: CDR1 SGDLS, CDR2 YYNGEE. Trimming pared 0 bases from V and 9 bases from J, leaving 7 bases between. The CDR3 is 13 amino acids. CDR3 nucleotides: TGTGCCAGCAGCGTAGACCACCGCAACGTCCTGACTTTC. As protein: CASSVDHRNVLTF.

The chain links TRBV28 to TRBJ2-4; 10 nucleotides agree with TRBD2. Germline trimming cut 5 bases from V and 6 bases from J; bases unmatched to any gene: 4. CDR3 length: 14 amino acids. The germline gives CDR1 MDHEN, CDR2 SYDVKM. This CDR3 reads CASSMTSGSNIQYF. The CDR3 bases are TGTGCCAGCAGTATGACTAGCGGGTCAAACATTCAGTACTTC.

The chain is built from TRBV19 and TRBJ1-6, with D unresolved. From germline, CDR1 is LNHDA and CDR2 SQIVND (reference sequence). V was shortened by 3 bases and J by 6 bases, with 9 bases between the two germline ends. The CDR3 is 14 amino acids. CDR3 protein: CASSIMAVNSPLHF. The DNA for the CDR3 is TGTGCCAGTAGTATTATGGCAGTTAATTCACCCCTCCACTTT.

The gene calls are TRBV6-1 and TRBJ2-1, with D tentatively TRBD1 or TRBD2 (5 bases each). Trimming removed 0 bases from V and 4 bases from J, with 19 bases in between. Looked up from germline, CDR1 is MNHNS and CDR2 is SASEGT. CDR3 length equals 18 residues. The CDR3 coding sequence is TGTGCCAGCAGTGAAGCGGGGGTAGCCCCGCCGCCATACAATGAGCAGTTCTTC. Its translation: CASSEAGVAPPPYNEQFF.

The chain has TRBV18 and TRBJ2-1; TRBD2 is a possible D gene (6 bases). Trimming cost V 8 bases and J 5 bases, with 16 bases left between them. Germline values: CDR1 KGHSH, CDR2 LQKENI. There are 14 residues in the CDR3. CDR3 DNA: TGTGCCAGCGGAGGGGACTCCCCAGACAATGAGCAGTTCTTC. Amino acids: CASGGDSPDNEQFF.

CDR3 loop: CAIGQGGDTIYF. The CDR3 nucleotides are TGTGCCATTGGACAGGGCGGAGACACCATATATTTT. This rearrangement joins TRBV19 to TRBJ1-3, with TRBD1 identical over 8 bases. CDR1 and CDR2 (germline): LNHDA, SQIVND (reference sequence). CDR3 length: 12 residues. The ends lost 10 bases at V and 8 bases at J; junction bases unmatched: 7.

For this clone: In the same sample, other DNA sequences code for this CDR3. This chain uses TRBV28 with TRBJ2-5; D is unresolved. Near its end, the DNA agrees better with TRBJ2-7, so the J call may be wrong. CDR3 length: 11 residues. CDR1 and CDR2 from the germline V gene are MDHEN and SYDVKM. The DNA for the CDR3 is TGTGCCAGCAGTTTGAACTACGAGCAGTACTTC. Amino acid sequence: CASSLNYEQYF.

The chain carries TRBV19 and TRBJ2-7; TRBD2 aligns across 8 bases. The CDR3 covers 13 residues. The junction had 4 bases not matched to a gene; V was cut back by 3 bases and J by 6 bases. Germline values: CDR1 LNHDA, CDR2 SQIVND (reference sequence). CDR3 residues: CASSIREGVEQYF. The CDR3 region has the DNA TGTGCCAGTAGTATTCGGGAGGGGGTCGAGCAGTACTTC.

The V call is TRBV2, the J call TRBJ2-1; D is uncertain. This CDR3 is built from 14 residues. V lost 4 bases, J lost 6 bases, and 13 bases lay in between. Germline values: CDR1 SNHLY, CDR2 FYNNEI. CDR3 in amino acids: CASSGPTSANEQFF. DNA of the CDR3: TGTGCCAGCAGTGGACCGACGTCGGCCAATGAGCAGTTCTTC.

CDR3 loop: CASSPIKRTKNIQYF. CDR3 bases: TGTGCCAGCAGCCCTATAAAACGAACCAAAAACATTCAGTACTTC. The chain recombines TRBV27 with TRBJ2-4; no definite D call. CDR1 is MNHEY and CDR2 is SMNVEV in the germline V gene (reference sequence). This CDR3 comprises 15 residues. V lost 6 bases and J 2 bases, leaving 14 bases between the germline ends.

The J gene is TRBJ2-3, the V gene TRBV5-6, with D tentatively TRBD1 (7 bases). Germline V gene lookup returns CDR1 SGHDT and CDR2 YYEEEE. V gave up 4 bases and J gave up 3 bases, with 18 bases separating them. This CDR3 contains 16 residues. The CDR3 DNA follows: TGTGCCAGCAGCCTAAGCAGGGGGGCCCGGACAGATACGCAGTATTTT. It codes for CASSLSRGARTDTQYF.

This sequence joins TRBV4-2 and TRBJ2-2; D is perhaps TRBD1 (5 bases). Per the germline V gene, CDR1 is LGHNA and CDR2 is YNFKEQ. The CDR3 covers 15 residues. Trimming removed 2 bases at V and 2 bases at J, with 9 bases between. In nucleotides, the CDR3 is TGTGCCAGCAGCCAATCAACAGGTAACACCGGGGAGCTGTTTTTT. This codes for CASSQSTGNTGELFF.

The CDR3 sequence: CASSRATGGGYTF. For the CDR3, the DNA is TGTGCCAGCAGTAGGGCGACAGGGGGTGGCTACACCTTC. The chain uses TRBV28 and TRBJ1-2; 9 bases agree with TRBD1. The CDR3 length is 13 residues. Looked up from germline, CDR1 is MDHEN and CDR2 is SYDVKM. V dropped 5 bases and J dropped 7; count of bases not matched to a gene: 5.